These T cell receptor beta chains were read from a single sample in a study of blood T cell repertoires in COVID-19. Profiling relied on immunoSEQ multiplex PCR, and the TCRdb table lists in-frame clones only, not all of them. The table shows about 220,000 clones, with about 84% occurring only once. The specimen was peripheral blood. The receptor source for this set is a human donor in a cohort sampled during active COVID-19. CDR3s include the opening cysteine and the closing phenylalanine or tryptophan. The order of the fields is J gene, clone size, D gene, V gene, CDR3 protein, CDR3 DNA. D genes are given only for firm matches. Not all rows give a size; the values are once, few, many and, for expanded clones, a class.

TRBJ1-3 . . TRBV15 CATSRGLIYSGNTIYF TGTGCCACCAGCAGAGGACTCATTTACTCTGGAAACACCATATATTTT
TRBJ1-1 few . TRBV2 CASSEGGNTEAFF TGTGCCAGCAGTGAGGGGGGGAACACTGAAGCTTTCTTT
TRBJ1-5 . TRBD1 TRBV9 CASSVGQGGNQPQHF TGTGCCAGCAGCGTAGGACAGGGAGGCAATCAGCCCCAGCATTTT
TRBJ2-7 . . TRBV10-3 CAISGLGAHEQYF TGTGCCATCAGTGGTTTGGGGGCCCACGAGCAGTACTTC
TRBJ2-7 . TRBD2 TRBV5-1 CASSTGTSGWEQYF TGCGCCAGCAGCACGGGGACTAGCGGATGGGAGCAGTACTTC
TRBJ2-5 . TRBD1 TRBV12-3/TRBV12-4 CASTPGQGGDQYF TGTGCCAGCACCCCGGGACAGGGCGGGGACCAGTACTTC
TRBJ2-5 once . TRBV7-9 CASSLDTGETQYF TGTGCCAGCAGCTTAGACACGGGTGAGACCCAGTACTTC
TRBJ1-2 many . TRBV3-1/TRBV3-2 CASSQALTGGYTF TGTGCCAGCAGCCAGGCACTTACGGGTGGCTACACCTTC
TRBJ2-7 . . TRBV27 CASSFTGNPHEQYF TGCGCCAGCAGTTTCACAGGGAATCCGCACGAGCAGTACTTC
TRBJ1-4 . . TRBV7-2 CASSLVAGGPTNEKLFF TGTGCCAGCAGCTTAGTGGCAGGAGGTCCAACTAATGAAAAACTGTTTTTT
TRBJ2-5 . TRBD1 TRBV3-1/TRBV3-2 CASSQGGGAGRETQYF TGTGCCAGCAGCCAAGGAGGGGGCGCCGGCCGGGAGACCCAGTACTTC
TRBJ1-2 . TRBD1 TRBV7-2 CASSIQGVGGYTF TGTGCCAGCAGCATTCAGGGGGTCGGTGGCTACACCTTC
TRBJ2-7 . . TRBV11-1 CASSLGSTYEQYF TGTGCCAGCAGCTTGGGCAGCACCTACGAGCAGTACTTC
TRBJ2-2 . TRBD2 TRBV7-9 CASRHQPGLAGSGELFF TGTGCCAGCAGACATCAACCGGGACTAGCGGGATCCGGGGAGCTGTTTTTT
TRBJ1-2 . . TRBV19 CASSRGGQFPRGYTF TGTGCCAGTAGTCGTGGCGGACAGTTTCCAAGAGGCTACACCTTC
TRBJ1-4 . . TRBV9 CASSEGDKPPEKLFF TGTGCCAGCAGCGAGGGAGACAAGCCCCCTGAAAAACTGTTTTTT
TRBJ1-2 . . TRBV19 CASSARAVYGYTF TGTGCCAGTAGTGCCCGAGCTGTCTATGGCTACACCTTC
TRBJ1-1 . . TRBV5-4 CASSPGGGVTEAFF TGTGCCAGCAGCCCGGGGGGGGGTGTCACTGAAGCTTTCTTT
TRBJ2-2 . . TRBV5-1 CASSLALRDGTGELFF TGCGCCAGCAGCTTGGCCCTGCGGGATGGCACCGGGGAGCTGTTTTTT
TRBJ2-3 . TRBD2 TRBV4-2 CASSQELAGDTQYF TGTGCCAGCAGCCAAGAACTAGCGGGCGATACGCAGTATTTT
TRBJ2-3 many TRBD2 TRBV7-9 CASSLNSGTLTDTQYF TGTGCCAGCAGCTTAAATAGCGGGACCCTCACAGATACGCAGTATTTT
TRBJ1-5 medium-sized . TRBV6-6 CASSYGENNQPQHF TGTGCCAGCAGTTATGGAGAGAATAATCAGCCCCAGCATTTT
TRBJ2-1 . . TRBV7-2 CASSLLYNEQFF TGTGCCAGCAGCCTTCTCTACAATGAGCAGTTCTTC
TRBJ2-5 few . TRBV24-1 CATSDTGTQYF TGTGCCACCAGTGACACTGGGACCCAGTACTTC
TRBJ1-5 few . TRBV13 CASSLQGNQPQHF TGTGCCAGCAGCTTACAGGGCAATCAGCCCCAGCATTTT
TRBJ1-2 few . TRBV28 CASSPPSPFEVKGGQDGYTF TGTGCCAGCAGTCCCCCGAGCCCTTTCGAGGTAAAGGGCGGGCAGGATGGCTACACCTTC
TRBJ2-7 . TRBD1 TRBV7-9 CASSRGGTGDSYEQYF TGTGCCAGCAGCCGTGGCGGGACAGGGGATTCCTACGAGCAGTACTTC
TRBJ2-5 . TRBD1 TRBV19 CASSIRGRVAQETQYF TGTGCCAGTAGTATTAGGGGGCGTGTGGCCCAAGAGACCCAGTACTTC
TRBJ1-4 . TRBD1 TRBV9 CASSLQGAPNEKLFF TGTGCCAGCAGCTTACAGGGGGCCCCTAATGAAAAACTGTTTTTT
TRBJ1-1 once . TRBV14 CASSQEQIWAAPYTEAFF TGTGCCAGCAGCCAAGAACAAATTTGGGCAGCCCCTTACACTGAAGCTTTCTTT
TRBJ2-5 . . TRBV7-2 CASSLQGEETQYF TGTGCCAGCAGTCTACAGGGAGAAGAGACCCAGTACTTC
TRBJ2-7 . TRBD2 TRBV7-3 CASSLSSGEYEQYF TGTGCCAGCAGCTTAAGTAGCGGGGAATACGAGCAGTACTTC
TRBJ2-5 once . TRBV5-1 CASSLAPVGAEETQYF TGCGCCAGCAGCTTGGCCCCGGTGGGGGCTGAAGAGACCCAGTACTTC
TRBJ2-1 . . TRBV9 CASSPTQGSAYNEQFF TGTGCCAGCAGCCCGACACAGGGATCGGCCTACAATGAGCAGTTCTTC
TRBJ1-6 . TRBD1 TRBV4-3 CASSQATGGGSPLHF TGCGCCAGCAGCCAAGCGACAGGGGGTGGATCACCCCTCCACTTT
TRBJ2-1 . TRBD1 TRBV7-2 CASSQPGTGLVNEQFF TGTGCCAGCAGCCAGCCTGGGACAGGGTTGGTCAATGAGCAGTTCTTC
TRBJ2-7 . . TRBV2 CASNGQGGGLEQYF TGTGCCAGCAATGGACAGGGAGGGGGTCTCGAGCAGTACTTC
TRBJ2-2 few TRBD2 TRBV6-5 CASSLAGGNTGELFF TGTGCCAGCAGTCTAGCGGGGGGGAACACCGGGGAGCTGTTTTTT
TRBJ1-3 . . TRBV7-9 CASTKRGSGNTIYF TGTGCCAGCACCAAACGGGGGTCTGGAAACACCATATATTTT
TRBJ1-2 once . TRBV5-1 CASSPSTSYGYTF TGCGCCAGCAGCCCCTCGACAAGTTATGGCTACACCTTC
TRBJ2-5 . . TRBV19 CASSIARGRQETQYF TGTGCCAGTAGTATAGCCAGGGGAAGGCAAGAGACCCAGTACTTC
TRBJ2-3 . . TRBV19 CASSLLRRTTDTQYF TGTGCCAGTAGTCTACTTAGGAGGACGACAGATACGCAGTATTTT
TRBJ2-7 . . TRBV5-6 CASSLMAYEQYF TGTGCCAGCAGCTTGATGGCTTACGAGCAGTACTTC
TRBJ1-2 . . TRBV28 CATRGRPGGGYTF TGTGCCACCCGAGGTCGACCGGGTGGAGGCTACACCTTC
TRBJ2-7 . TRBD1 TRBV3-1/TRBV3-2 CASSQDNGQGANEQYF TGTGCCAGCAGCCAAGATAACGGACAGGGGGCAAACGAGCAGTACTTC